Following are 25 T cell receptor beta chains from one sample sequenced in a study of T cell responses to AZD1222 COVID-19 vaccine. Measured with immunoSEQ multiplex PCR; TCRdb has only the in-frame clones, and not every one. The sample carries some 97,000 clones, roughly nine tenths recorded once. Sequenced here: peripheral blood, sampled on day 0 of AZD1222 vaccination. The receptors were gathered from an adult in good health.

This clone was counted once. The chain is built from TRBV27 and TRBJ1-2, with 9 bases lining up with TRBD1. The trim removed 6 bases at V and 5 bases at J, leaving 7 bases unmatched. The CDR3 is made up of 14 amino acids. Germline CDR1 reads MNHEY; CDR2 reads SMNVEV (reference sequence). CDR3 loop: CASRTGQGEYGYTF. The DNA of the CDR3 is TGTGCCAGCAGAACGGGACAGGGAGAATATGGCTACACCTTC.

The V gene is TRBV11-2, the J gene TRBJ1-2; D is perhaps TRBD1 (5 bases). CDR1 is SGHAT and CDR2 is FQNNGV in the germline V gene. The CDR3 totals 13 residues. Trimming took 5 bases from V and 11 from J, leaving 18 bases between them. CDR3 nucleotides: TGTGCCAGCAGCCGGACGGGACTCCCCTTTTACACCTTC. Its translation: CASSRTGLPFYTF.

V and J are TRBV18 and TRBJ1-1; perhaps TRBD1 as D (6 bases). V was cut by 6 bases and J by 1 base, with 9 bases left in between. This CDR3 is built from 13 residues. In germline, CDR1 is KGHSH, CDR2 LQKENI. CDR3 residues: CASSGQKNTEAFF. CDR3 bases: TGTGCCAGCTCGGGACAAAAGAACACTGAAGCTTTCTTT.

The gene calls are TRBV27 and TRBJ2-1; D possibly corresponds to TRBD1 (6 bases). CDR1 is MNHEY and CDR2 is SMNVEV in the germline V gene (reference sequence). This CDR3 spans 19 amino acids. V dropped 3 bases and J dropped 4 bases, with 25 bases sitting between them. Written as DNA, the CDR3 is TGTGCCAGCAGTTTTAGGGGGAGCGGAGAAACCCAAATTTACAATGAGCAGTTCTTC. Translated: CASSFRGSGETQIYNEQFF.

This chain connects TRBV5-1 to TRBJ2-5, with 15 bases that match TRBD2. The junction had 15 bases not matched to a gene; V was cut back by 4 bases and J by 5 bases. Per the germline V gene, CDR1 is SGHRS and CDR2 is YFSETQ. The CDR3 has 19 residues. The CDR3 nucleotides read TGCGCCAGCAGCCCGGGACTAGCGGGGGGCGGGTTCAGTCTGGAGACCCAGTACTTC. This translates into CASSPGLAGGGFSLETQYF.

The chain recombines TRBV20-1 with TRBJ1-1, with D unresolved. This CDR3 is 11 amino acids long. Germline CDR1 reads DFQATT; CDR2 reads SNEGSKA (reference sequence). Between the trimmed V and J ends, which lost 5 bases and 11 bases, there was a span of 15 bases. In DNA, the CDR3 is TGCAGTGCTTATTTGACCGAGAGGGCTTTCTTT. As protein: CSAYLTERAFF.

This chain uses TRBV5-1 with TRBJ2-7, with 7 bases aligning to TRBD1. The CDR3 runs to 17 residues. CDR1 is SGHRS, CDR2 YFSETQ, per germline. The V segment lost 0 bases and the J segment 0 bases; nucleotides outside the gene matches: 9. The CDR3 DNA reads TGCGCCAGCAGCTTGGGACAGGGTTGGCCGAGCTCCTACGAGCAGTACTTC. Translation gives CASSLGQGWPSSYEQYF.

V and J are TRBV10-3 and TRBJ1-1; D is possibly TRBD1 (5 bases). The V end lost 7 bases, the J end lost 3 bases, and 15 bases lay between the germline ends. Germline loops: CDR1 ENHRY, CDR2 SYGVKD. The CDR3 consists of 14 residues. This CDR3 is CAITDKGRDTEAFF. As DNA, the CDR3 is TGTGCCATCACGGATAAGGGGCGGGACACTGAAGCTTTCTTT.

The gene calls are TRBV5-1 and TRBJ2-5, with D perhaps TRBD1 (5 bases). This CDR3 comprises 14 residues. The germline V gene has CDR1 SGHRS and CDR2 YFSETQ. Trimming pared 0 bases from V and 4 bases from J, leaving 10 bases between. CDR3 in amino acids: CASSLGQGRETQYF. CDR3 bases: TGCGCCAGCAGCTTGGGCCAGGGTCGAGAGACCCAGTACTTC.

The chain links TRBV7-3 to TRBJ2-3; the D gene is possibly TRBD1 (6 bases). V was shortened by 5 bases and J by 1 base, with 13 bases between the two germline ends. CDR3 length: 15 amino acids. Germline-derived CDR1 and CDR2 are SGHTA and FQGTGA. CDR3 region: CASSRLGAGTDTQYF. The CDR3 DNA reads as TGTGCCAGCAGCCGACTGGGGGCCGGCACAGATACGCAGTATTTT.

DNA of the CDR3: TGTGCCAGTAGTATTGGGACAGCGAACACTGAAGCTTTCTTT. It encodes CASSIGTANTEAFF. The chain couples TRBV19 to TRBJ1-1, with 7 bases identical to TRBD1. V shed 3 bases, J shed 1 base, and the junction held 2 bases outside the gene matches. CDR3 length: 14 amino acids. CDR1 is LNHDA, CDR2 SQIVND, per germline (reference sequence).

The rearrangement joins TRBV19 to TRBJ1-5; D perhaps matches TRBD1 (5 bases). This CDR3 is 15 amino acids long. The germline V gene encodes CDR1 LNHDA and CDR2 SQIVND (reference sequence). V was trimmed by 3 bases and J by 5 bases, leaving 14 bases between them. CDR3: CASSIDSGSYQPQHF. The CDR3 nucleotides read TGTGCCAGTAGTATTGACAGTGGGTCGTATCAGCCCCAGCATTTT.

The rearrangement links TRBV27 to TRBJ2-1; TRBD1 or TRBD2 may be the D gene (5 bases each). The V end was cut by 6 bases, the J end by 8 bases, with 20 bases between. Germline V gives CDR1 MNHEY, CDR2 SMNVEV (reference sequence). The CDR3 is made up of 15 amino acids. CDR3 loop: CASRYRVGVLDEQFF. CDR3 sequence (DNA): TGTGCCAGCAGGTATAGAGTGGGGGTTTTGGATGAGCAGTTCTTC.

This clone showed up just a few times. The rearrangement uses TRBV2 and TRBJ1-4; 7 nucleotides line up with TRBD1. Germline lookup yields CDR1 SNHLY and CDR2 FYNNEI. Unmatched junction bases numbered 5, after V lost 6 bases and J lost 7 bases. The CDR3 extends over 13 amino acids. The chain's CDR3 is CASRGQQGEKLFF. CDR3 bases: TGTGCCAGCAGGGGACAGCAGGGTGAAAAACTGTTTTTT.

V is TRBV28 and J is TRBJ2-7, with no clear D. The V gene's germline CDR1 is MDHEN and CDR2 SYDVKM. The CDR3 has 14 amino acids. Trimming removed 4 bases at V and 2 bases at J, with 12 bases between. The chain's CDR3 is CASSSPTGAYEQYF. CDR3 bases: TGTGCCAGCAGTTCGCCGACGGGTGCCTACGAGCAGTACTTC. The variable domain in full, completed from reference TRBV28 and TRBJ2-7, reads DVKVTQSSRYLVKRTGEKVFLECVQDMDHENMFWYRQDPGLGLRLIYFSYDVKMKEKGDIPEGYSVSREKKERFSLILESASTNQTSMYLCASSSPTGAYEQYFGPGTRLTVT.

The V and J genes are TRBV5-1 and TRBJ2-3; 8 nucleotides line up with TRBD2. The junction had 11 bases not matched to a gene; V was cut back by 4 bases and J by 4 bases. CDR1 is SGHRS and CDR2 is YFSETQ in the germline V gene. CDR3 length equals 16 residues. CDR3 DNA sequence: TGCGCCAGCAGCATCGGAGCGGGAGATTTCGCAGATACGCAGTATTTT. Its translation: CASSIGAGDFADTQYF.

Only one count was recorded for this clone. This chain uses TRBV7-9 with TRBJ2-7; D perhaps matches TRBD1 (5 bases). The V gene lost 2 bases and the J gene lost 3 bases, with 14 bases spanning the gap. This CDR3 comprises 15 residues. Germline CDR1 SEHNR, CDR2 FQNEAQ (reference sequence). CDR3 nucleotides: TGTGCCAGCAGCTTAAGTAAGACAGAACGCTACGAGCAGTACTTC. The encoded protein is CASSLSKTERYEQYF.

This clone appeared once. The chain joins TRBV21-1 to TRBJ1-5. TRBV21-1 is a recognized pseudogene. This CDR3 is 20 amino acids long. The CDR3 here is CASSSPRAILHLHSNQPQHF. The CDR3 nucleotides are TGTGCCAGCAGCAGTCCTCGGGCTATACTCCATCTTCATAGCAATCAGCCCCAGCATTTT.

The chain has TRBV5-4 and TRBJ2-7; TRBD2 matches at 9 bases. The CDR3 consists of 17 residues. Per the germline V gene, CDR1 is SGHNT and CDR2 is YYREEE (reference sequence). V gave up 0 bases and J gave up 4 bases; unmatched junction bases: 11. DNA of the CDR3: TGTGCCAGCAGCTTGGGGCTGGGCGGGGGGGCCGGTTACGAGCAGTACTTC. This codes for CASSLGLGGGAGYEQYF.

This chain links TRBV18 with TRBJ1-1; D is unclear. V lost 0 bases to trimming and J lost 4 bases, with 12 bases between them. This CDR3 is built from 15 residues. CDR1 KGHSH and CDR2 LQKENI come from the germline V gene. The CDR3 nucleotides read TGTGCCAGCTCACCACCCGGTGGGCCGAGCACTGAAGCTTTCTTT. Translated: CASSPPGGPSTEAFF.

The chain links TRBV7-3 to TRBJ2-5, with TRBD2 matching over 10 bases. The germline gives CDR1 SGHTA, CDR2 FQGTGA. This CDR3 contains 17 residues. V shed 5 bases, J shed 2 bases, and the junction held 11 bases outside the gene matches. The CDR3 DNA reads as TGTGCCAGCAGCCCCTTAGCGGGGGGCCCAAAGCAAGAGACCCAGTACTTC. Translated: CASSPLAGGPKQETQYF.

This chain connects TRBV20-1 to TRBJ1-5; D remains ambiguous. Trimming took 1 base from V and 6 from J, leaving 4 bases between them. The CDR3 contains 11 residues. The V gene's germline CDR1 is DFQATT and CDR2 SNEGSKA (reference sequence). The CDR3 region has the DNA TGCAGTGCTAGAGGAATTCAGCCCCAGCATTTT. It is translated as CSARGIQPQHF.

The chain couples TRBV2 to TRBJ1-5; D is undetermined. The CDR3 sequence is 15 residues long. From germline, CDR1 is SNHLY and CDR2 FYNNEI. V was trimmed by 5 bases and J by 3 bases, leaving 14 bases between them. CDR3 in amino acids: CASSREGGINQPQHF. The CDR3 DNA reads TGTGCCAGCAGTCGGGAGGGAGGAATCAATCAGCCCCAGCATTTT.

This CDR3 is CASSLAGSSYNSPLHF. The CDR3 DNA is TGCGCCAGCAGCTTGGCAGGGAGCTCCTATAATTCACCCCTCCACTTT. The chain employs TRBV5-1 and TRBJ1-6; D may be TRBD1 (5 bases). CDR1 SGHRS and CDR2 YFSETQ come from the germline V gene. The CDR3 has 16 residues. With 0 bases removed from V and 0 bases from J, the gap between germline ends came to 7 bases.

This rearrangement joins TRBV4-1 to TRBJ2-2; TRBD1 matches 8 bases. V trimming: 7 bases; J trimming: 9 bases; junction bases outside the gene matches: 7. This CDR3 region has 13 residues. CDR1 MGHRA and CDR2 YSYEKL come from the germline V gene. CDR3 loop: CASNRQGNRELFF. The CDR3 DNA reads TGCGCCAGCAATAGACAGGGGAACCGGGAGCTGTTTTTT.